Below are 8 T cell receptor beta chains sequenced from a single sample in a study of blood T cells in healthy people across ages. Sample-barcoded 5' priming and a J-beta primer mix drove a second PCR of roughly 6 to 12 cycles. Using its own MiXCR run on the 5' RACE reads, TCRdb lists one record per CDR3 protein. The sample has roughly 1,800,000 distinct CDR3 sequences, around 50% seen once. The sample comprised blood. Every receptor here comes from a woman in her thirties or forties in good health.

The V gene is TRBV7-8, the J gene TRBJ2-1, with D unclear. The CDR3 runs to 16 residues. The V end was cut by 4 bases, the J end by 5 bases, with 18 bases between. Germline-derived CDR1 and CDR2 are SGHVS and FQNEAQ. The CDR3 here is CASSSHSGLIDNEQFF. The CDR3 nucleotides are TGTGCCAGCAGCTCCCACTCGGGTCTAATCGACAATGAGCAGTTCTTC. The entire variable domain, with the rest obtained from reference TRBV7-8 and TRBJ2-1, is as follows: GAGVSQSPRYKVAKRGQDVALRCDPISGHVSLFWYQQALGQGPEFLTYFQNEAQLDKSGLPSDRFFAERPEGSVSTLKIQRTQQEDSAVYLCASSSHSGLIDNEQFFGPGTRLTVL.

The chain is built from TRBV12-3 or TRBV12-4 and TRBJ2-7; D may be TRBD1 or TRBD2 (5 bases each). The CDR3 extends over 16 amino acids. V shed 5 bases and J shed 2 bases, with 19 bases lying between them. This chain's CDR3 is CASSPPWWGRTYEQYF. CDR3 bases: TGTGCCAGCAGTCCCCCCTGGTGGGGGAGAACCTACGAGCAGTACTTC.

The DNA of the CDR3 is TGTGCCAGCTCGCGCCGGGACAGGGACTACAATGAGCAGTACTTC. Residues: CASSRRDRDYNEQYF. The chain joins TRBV18 to TRBJ2-5; 9 nucleotides align to TRBD1. Germline CDR1 reads KGHSH; CDR2 reads LQKENI. The CDR3 is 15 amino acids. Trimming removed 6 bases from V and 11 bases from J; junction bases left unmatched: 16.

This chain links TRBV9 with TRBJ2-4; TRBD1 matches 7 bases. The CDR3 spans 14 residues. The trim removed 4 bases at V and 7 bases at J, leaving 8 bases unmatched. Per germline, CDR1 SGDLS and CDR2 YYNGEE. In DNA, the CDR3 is TGTGCCAGCAGCCCACAGGGGAGTCGGAACATTCAGTACTTC. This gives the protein CASSPQGSRNIQYF.

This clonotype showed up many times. CDR3 sequence (DNA): TGTGCCAGCAGCCCAGGACTCGCCCTTACGCAGTATTTT. Its protein is CASSPGLALTQYF. The chain combines TRBV7-2 with TRBJ2-3; maybe TRBD2 (5 bases). Germline-derived CDR1 and CDR2 are SGHTA and FQGNSA. The V gene lost 5 bases and the J gene lost 8 bases, with 14 bases spanning the gap. CDR3 length: 13 residues. The whole variable domain, filled in from reference TRBV7-2 and TRBJ2-3, reads GAGVSQSPSNKVTEKGKDVELRCDPISGHTALYWYRQSLGQGLEFLIYFQGNSAPDKSGLPSDRFSAERTGGSVSTLTIQRTQQEDSAVYLCASSPGLALTQYFGPGTRLTVL.

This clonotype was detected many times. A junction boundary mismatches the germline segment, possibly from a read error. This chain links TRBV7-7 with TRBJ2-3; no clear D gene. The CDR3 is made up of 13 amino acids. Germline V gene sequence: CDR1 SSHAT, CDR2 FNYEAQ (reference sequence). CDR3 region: CASSFGEGDTQYF. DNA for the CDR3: TGTGCTAGCAGCTTCGGAGAAGGAGATACGCAGTATTTT.

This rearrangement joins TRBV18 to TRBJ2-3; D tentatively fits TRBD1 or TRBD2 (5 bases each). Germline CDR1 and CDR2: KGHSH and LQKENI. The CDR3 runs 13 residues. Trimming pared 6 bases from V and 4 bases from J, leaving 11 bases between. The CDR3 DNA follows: TGTGCCAGCTCCCCGATGGGACCAGATACGCAGTATTTT. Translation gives CASSPMGPDTQYF.

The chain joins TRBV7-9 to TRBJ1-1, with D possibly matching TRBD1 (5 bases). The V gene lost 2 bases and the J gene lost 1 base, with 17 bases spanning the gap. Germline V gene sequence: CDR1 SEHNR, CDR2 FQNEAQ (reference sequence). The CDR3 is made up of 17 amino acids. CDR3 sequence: CASSLLGQGYSNTEAFF. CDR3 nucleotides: TGTGCCAGCAGCTTACTGGGGCAGGGCTACTCGAACACTGAAGCTTTCTTT.